These 31 T cell receptor beta chains share one sample of origin, sequenced in a study of response to subunit inactivated influenza vaccine. TCRdb re-called the RT-PCR reads through MiXCR, storing one row per CDR3 protein. This table holds approximately 570,000 distinct CDR3 sequences, approximately 7.7% found once. The sample here was PBMCs from blood, taken 23 to 25 months after vaccination. These receptor sequences come from a man aged 45-69 years who received an inactivated influenza vaccine.

The CDR3: CASSLREQTDTQYF. CDR3 DNA sequence: TGTGCCAGCAGCTTACGGGAGCAAACAGATACGCAGTATTTT. The rearrangement links TRBV7-3 to TRBJ2-3, with D possibly matching TRBD2 (6 bases). V lost 2 bases and J 3 bases, leaving 9 bases between the germline ends. The CDR3 contains 14 residues. Germline CDR1 is SGHTA and CDR2 is FQGTGA.

The sample holds a few counts of this clonotype. The J gene is TRBJ1-4, the V gene TRBV4-3; no clear D. This CDR3 has 14 amino acids. CDR1 and CDR2 from the germline V gene are LGHNA and YSLEER. Trimming removed 0 bases from V and 8 bases from J, with 10 bases in between. As DNA, the CDR3 is TGCGCCAGCAGCCAAGATTTGGGTCCGGAAAAACTGTTTTTT. As protein: CASSQDLGPEKLFF.

The table lists this clonotype with a few counts. The chain recombines TRBV29-1 with TRBJ2-7; 9 nucleotides agree with TRBD1. Germline CDR1 is SQVTM and CDR2 is ANQGSEA. The CDR3 extends over 15 amino acids. Unmatched junction bases numbered 14, after V lost 4 bases and J lost 7 bases. In DNA form, the CDR3 reads TGCAGCGTTGTTAACCCGCGACAGGGGGGTTGGGAGCAGTACTTC. Its protein product is CSVVNPRQGGWEQYF.

The chain couples TRBV9 to TRBJ2-1; D uncertain. Looked up from germline, CDR1 is SGDLS and CDR2 is YYNGEE. The CDR3 consists of 16 residues. V dropped 0 bases and J dropped 2 bases, with 12 bases sitting between them. The DNA of the CDR3 is TGTGCCAGCAGCGTAGGAGTAGCCCTTACCTACAATGAGCAGTTCTTC. Its translation: CASSVGVALTYNEQFF.

V is TRBV28 and J is TRBJ1-1; D might be TRBD1 (6 bases). The CDR3 is 16 residues long. The germline V gene encodes CDR1 MDHEN and CDR2 SYDVKM. V was clipped by 4 bases and J by 1 base, with 16 bases between them. In DNA form, the CDR3 reads TGTGCCAGCAGTTCCGACTCAGGGGATTGGAACACTGAAGCTTTCTTT. It yields the protein CASSSDSGDWNTEAFF.

The rearrangement uses TRBV20-1 and TRBJ1-2; TRBD1 is a possible D gene (6 bases). From germline, CDR1 is DFQATT and CDR2 SNEGSKA (reference sequence). V was trimmed by 4 bases and J by 7 bases, leaving 22 bases between them. The CDR3 is made up of 15 amino acids. CDR3 DNA: TGCAGTGCTACGTTTTCCCAGTTACAGGGTGGTGGCTACACCTTC. It yields the protein CSATFSQLQGGGYTF.

The V call is TRBV5-1, the J call TRBJ2-7, with D perhaps being TRBD1 or TRBD2 (5 bases each). The germline gives CDR1 SGHRS, CDR2 YFSETQ. The V end was cut by 3 bases, the J end by 3 bases, with 13 bases between. The length of the CDR3 is 14 residues. In DNA form, the CDR3 reads TGCGCCAGCAGCTGGGACCGGGGCTACTACGAGCAGTACTTC. Its translation is CASSWDRGYYEQYF.

The chain uses TRBV6-5 and TRBJ1-2, with a tentative D call TRBD1 (5 bases). Germline V gene sequence: CDR1 MNHEY, CDR2 SVGAGI. Trimming stripped 0 bases from V and 9 bases from J, with 17 bases between. This CDR3 spans 15 amino acids. In DNA form, the CDR3 reads TGTGCCAGCAGTTACTCGACGGGGGAACTATGGAGCTACACCTTC. Its protein is CASSYSTGELWSYTF.

The genes are TRBV6-2 or TRBV6-3 and TRBJ2-1, with 9 bases aligning to TRBD2. The J segment lost 2 bases and the V segment lost 2 bases, leaving 16 bases of the junction unmatched. The germline V gene encodes CDR1 MNHEY and CDR2 SVGEGT. The CDR3 is 20 amino acids. The chain's CDR3 is CASSYVGSMAGGLPYNEQFF. CDR3 in DNA: TGTGCCAGCAGTTACGTAGGCTCGATGGCGGGGGGGTTACCCTACAATGAGCAGTTCTTC.

This clonotype has ten or more counts. The chain is built from TRBV10-3 and TRBJ2-7; no firm D call. The CDR3 totals 14 residues. V lost 0 bases and J 4 bases, leaving 10 bases between the germline ends. Germline CDR1 and CDR2: ENHRY and SYGVKD. In DNA, the CDR3 is TGTGCCATCAGTGAGTCGGGCGCAGATTACGAGCAGTACTTC. It codes for CAISESGADYEQYF.

This clonotype occurred many times. The chain joins TRBV15 to TRBJ1-1; 10 bases line up with TRBD1. CDR3 length: 16 amino acids. The ends lost 1 base at V and 3 bases at J; junction bases unmatched: 5. Germline CDR1 is LNHNV and CDR2 is YYDKDF (reference sequence). The CDR3 DNA sequence: TGTGCCACCAGCAGAGCTAGACAGGGGGCGGACACTGAAGCTTTCTTT. It translates to CATSRARQGADTEAFF.

The gene calls are TRBV6-5 and TRBJ1-6; TRBD1 matches at 7 bases. The CDR3 contains 15 residues. J was trimmed by 10 bases and V by 2 bases; bases with no gene match: 8. Germline V gives CDR1 MNHEY, CDR2 SVGAGI. CDR3 coding DNA: TGTGCCAGCAGTTACGCGCGACAGGGAGAGTCACCCCTCCACTTT. This sequence encodes CASSYARQGESPLHF.

Many counts were recorded for this clonotype. The J gene is TRBJ1-2, the V gene TRBV12-3 or TRBV12-4; TRBD1 is a possible D gene (6 bases). Between the trimmed V and J ends, which lost 4 bases and 2 bases, there was a span of 11 bases. This CDR3 spans 14 amino acids. Here the CDR3 reads CASSYRDINYGYTF. The CDR3, as DNA: TGTGCCAGCAGTTACAGGGATATAAACTATGGCTACACCTTC.

This clonotype was detected many times. The chain links TRBV27 to TRBJ2-7, with D possibly TRBD1 on 5 matching bases. Trimming cost V 2 bases and J 5 bases, with 13 bases left between them. This CDR3 is built from 14 residues. The germline CDR1 and CDR2 sequences are MNHEY and SMNVEV (reference sequence). Here the CDR3 reads CASSLQGNAHEQYF. The CDR3 nucleotides read TGTGCCAGCAGTTTACAGGGAAACGCCCACGAGCAGTACTTC.

V usage is TRBV4-1 and J usage is TRBJ2-1; 7 nucleotides match TRBD2. Per germline, CDR1 MGHRA and CDR2 YSYEKL. With V trimmed by 4 bases and J by 2 bases, 17 bases remained unmatched. The CDR3 loop spans 19 amino acids. CDR3: CASSPLLAGGRGTYNEQFF. CDR3 coding DNA: TGCGCCAGCAGCCCCCTTCTCGCCGGCGGGAGAGGAACCTACAATGAGCAGTTCTTC.

This clonotype was seen ten or more times. The chain uses TRBV6-2 or TRBV6-3 and TRBJ2-5; D gene ambiguous. This CDR3 contains 16 residues. CDR1 MNHEY and CDR2 SVGEGT come from the germline V gene. V shed 0 bases and J shed 3 bases, with 14 bases lying between them. The chain's CDR3 is CASSYSTRRREETQYF. The DNA of the CDR3 is TGTGCCAGCAGTTACTCGACCAGACGACGGGAAGAGACCCAGTACTTC.

The V gene is TRBV20-1, the J gene TRBJ1-6; D unclear. The CDR3 runs to 15 residues. The germline V and J ends were trimmed by 3 bases and 7 bases, with 16 bases remaining between them. CDR1 DFQATT and CDR2 SNEGSKA come from the germline V gene (reference sequence). The chain's CDR3 is CSASLDSAGNSPLHF. As DNA, the CDR3 is TGCAGTGCTAGTCTCGACTCGGCAGGAAATTCACCCCTCCACTTT.

The DNA for the CDR3 is TGTGCCAGCAGCCCCCCGTGGACAGGGAACAATGAGCAGTTCTTC. Translating it yields CASSPPWTGNNEQFF. This chain joins TRBV7-2 and TRBJ2-1; 8 nucleotides align to TRBD1. Germline loops: CDR1 SGHTA, CDR2 FQGNSA. V was clipped by 5 bases and J by 5 bases; unmatched bases: 8. The CDR3 consists of 15 residues.

This clonotype occurred a few times. The chain couples TRBV5-1 to TRBJ2-7; 13 nucleotides align to TRBD2. Germline CDR1 is SGHRS and CDR2 is YFSETQ. The CDR3 extends over 16 amino acids. Trimming cost V 4 bases and J 7 bases; bases outside gene matches: 11. DNA for the CDR3: TGCGCCAGCAGCGGGAGGACTAGCGGGAGTATTTCAGAGCAGTACTTC. Residues: CASSGRTSGSISEQYF.

The sample holds many counts of this clonotype. CDR3 nucleotide sequence: TGCGCCAGCAGCTTTGGGTCGAACACAGATACGCAGTATTTT. Translated, it gives CASSFGSNTDTQYF. The gene calls are TRBV5-1 and TRBJ2-3; D gene uncertain. Germline V CDR1 and CDR2: SGHRS, YFSETQ. V lost 2 bases and J 2 bases, leaving 9 bases between the germline ends. The CDR3 has 14 residues.

J is TRBJ1-5 and V is TRBV7-2; D gene uncertain. Trimming shortened V by 5 bases and J by 3 bases, and 8 bases separated the two germline ends. Looked up from germline, CDR1 is SGHTA and CDR2 is FQGNSA. This CDR3 has 13 amino acids. The CDR3 DNA reads as TGTGCCAGCAGCAGGGATTACAATCAGCCCCAGCATTTT. Protein sequence: CASSRDYNQPQHF. The variable domain in full, with the rest retrieved from reference TRBV7-2 and TRBJ1-5, is GAGVSQSPSNKVTEKGKDVELRCDPISGHTALYWYRQSLGQGLEFLIYFQGNSAPDKSGLPSDRFSAERTGGSVSTLTIQRTQQEDSAVYLCASSRDYNQPQHFGDGTRLSIL.

This clonotype occurred many times. V gene TRBV29-1 combines with J gene TRBJ2-1; the match to TRBD2 covers 13 bases. CDR3 length equals 14 residues. V lost 6 bases and J lost 5; bases outside the gene matches: 4. Per germline, CDR1 SQVTM and CDR2 ANQGSEA. The CDR3 reads CSVRTSGSHNEQFF. CDR3 sequence (DNA): TGCAGCGTCCGGACTAGCGGGAGCCACAATGAGCAGTTCTTC.

Turning to this clonotype: With a much larger clone just one base away, this may be a read error. The V and J genes are TRBV10-3 and TRBJ2-5; 8 nucleotides match TRBD2. The CDR3 loop spans 13 amino acids. Germline CDR1 reads ENHRY; CDR2 reads SYGVKD. CDR3 in amino acids: CSIRAGVQETQYF. The CDR3 nucleotides are TGTTCCATCAGAGCGGGAGTGCAAGAGACCCAGTACTTC.

This clonotype was counted only a few times. The chain combines TRBV4-1 with TRBJ1-3; D is uncertain. The ends were cut back, 4 bases at V and 2 bases at J, with 12 bases in the middle. This CDR3 has 15 residues. The germline gives CDR1 MGHRA, CDR2 YSYEKL. CDR3 bases: TGCGCCAGCAGCCCAACAGTAGGACCTGGAAACACCATATATTTT. It is translated as CASSPTVGPGNTIYF.

The table lists this clonotype with many counts. The chain links TRBV6-5 to TRBJ2-1; D is possibly TRBD1 (6 bases). Trimming removed 2 bases at V and 8 bases at J, with 13 bases between. This CDR3 has 14 residues. Germline values: CDR1 MNHEY, CDR2 SVGAGI. CDR3 amino acids: CASSYGGIVDEQFF. The CDR3 bases are TGTGCCAGCAGTTACGGGGGCATCGTTGATGAGCAGTTCTTC.

The V call is TRBV11-2, the J call TRBJ2-7, with D tentatively TRBD2 (6 bases). The length of the CDR3 is 17 residues. Trimming cost V 5 bases and J 4 bases, with 24 bases left between them. Germline V gene sequence: CDR1 SGHAT, CDR2 FQNNGV. CDR3 loop: CASSGGTLMTAQYEQYF. CDR3 sequence (DNA): TGTGCCAGCAGCGGAGGGACCTTAATGACCGCGCAGTACGAGCAGTACTTC.

The table lists this clonotype with many counts. The chain has TRBV5-1 and TRBJ2-3; D gene unclear. The germline V and J ends were trimmed by 0 bases and 2 bases, with 7 bases remaining between them. CDR1 and CDR2 (germline): SGHRS, YFSETQ. The CDR3 sequence is 14 residues long. CDR3 amino acids: CASSLGGFTDTQYF. DNA of the CDR3: TGCGCCAGCAGCTTGGGAGGATTCACAGATACGCAGTATTTT.

At least ten counts were recorded for this clonotype. The chain recombines TRBV4-2 with TRBJ2-3; maybe TRBD1 (5 bases). The CDR3 runs 15 residues. Germline-derived CDR1 and CDR2 are LGHNA and YNFKEQ. V was shortened by 0 bases and J by 0 bases, with 7 bases between the two germline ends. CDR3: CASSQDGASTDTQYF. The DNA of the CDR3 is TGTGCCAGCAGCCAAGATGGGGCAAGCACAGATACGCAGTATTTT.

The chain couples TRBV9 to TRBJ2-1, with 7 nucleotides matching TRBD2. The CDR3 is 12 amino acids. The junction had 3 bases not matched to a gene; V was cut back by 4 bases and J by 8 bases. The germline gives CDR1 SGDLS, CDR2 YYNGEE. CDR3: CASSREVHEQFF. DNA of the CDR3: TGTGCCAGCAGCCGGGAGGTTCATGAGCAGTTCTTC.

This clonotype was counted at least ten times. The chain is built from TRBV6-2 or TRBV6-3 and TRBJ2-5, with a weak D call TRBD2 (5 bases). Germline lookup yields CDR1 MNHEY and CDR2 SVGEGT. The CDR3 totals 14 residues. V was shortened by 2 bases and J by 4 bases, with 11 bases between the two germline ends. The CDR3 loop reads CASSYEAGRETQYF. CDR3 DNA sequence: TGTGCCAGCAGTTACGAGGCGGGCAGAGAGACCCAGTACTTC.

This clonotype has at least ten counts. The chain carries TRBV7-2 and TRBJ2-3; TRBD2 matches at 7 bases. CDR1 SGHTA and CDR2 FQGNSA come from the germline V gene. This CDR3 is built from 15 residues. The junction had 6 bases not matched to a gene; V was cut back by 4 bases and J by 2 bases. CDR3 nucleotide sequence: TGTGCCAGCAGCTCCCCTAGCGGTCTCACAGATACGCAGTATTTT. Amino acid sequence: CASSSPSGLTDTQYF.